There are many counts of the clone carrying this T cell receptor (beta chain). TCR beta VDJ and CDR3 profiling used genomic DNA as template. TCRdb used MiXCR to reprocess the reads, holding one entry per CDR3 protein. Of around 150,000 distinct CDR3 sequences in the sample, 41% were seen once. The sample comes from a study of CD8+CD57+ T cells in acquired aplastic anemia. V was cut by 7 bases and J by 12 bases, with 10 bases left in between. This CDR3 is 9 amino acids long. CDR1 and CDR2 from the germline V gene are MNHEY and SMNVEV (reference sequence). The sequencing sample was made of sorted CD4+, CD8+, or CD8+CD57+ T cells (not recorded which) from PBMCs. The origin of this receptor is a human donor in good health, serving as a control. The rearrangement links TRBV27 to TRBJ2-7; no clear D. The CDR3, as DNA: TGTGCCAGCACCCTGGTCGTGTACTTC. It encodes CASTLVVYF.